The source of this T cell receptor (beta chain) is a study of CD8 T cells in Susac syndrome. On the study more broadly: Active disease was present in about 6 of the sequenced Susac syndrome patients, and remission in fewer than ten.

The study sequenced TCR beta in blood CD8+ and CD4+ T cells. Study findings and constraints: Clonal expansion of CD8+ cells in Susac peaked in TEMRA cells (and in active patients).

An input of about 0.5 to 1 ug of RNA was subjected to reverse transcription using random hexamers. TCRdb reprocessed the immunoSEQ multiplex PCR reads with MiXCR, giving one entry per CDR3 protein. The sample includes 120,000 or so distinct CDR3 sequences, roughly 94% of them seen just once. With respect to this clonotype: Its cognate antigen is unknown.

V shed 5 bases and J shed 6 bases, with 20 bases lying between them. The CDR3 is 15 amino acids. The V gene's germline CDR1 is LGHDT and CDR2 YNNKEL (reference sequence). The TCR sequence derives from a human donor with Susac syndrome. The sequenced sample was CD8+ T cells from PBMCs. The rearrangement links TRBV3-1 to TRBJ2-7; no firm D call. CDR3 DNA sequence: TGTGCCAGCAGCGCCCAGATAGACTCTCTTGTCGAGCAGTACTTC. It codes for CASSAQIDSLVEQYF.